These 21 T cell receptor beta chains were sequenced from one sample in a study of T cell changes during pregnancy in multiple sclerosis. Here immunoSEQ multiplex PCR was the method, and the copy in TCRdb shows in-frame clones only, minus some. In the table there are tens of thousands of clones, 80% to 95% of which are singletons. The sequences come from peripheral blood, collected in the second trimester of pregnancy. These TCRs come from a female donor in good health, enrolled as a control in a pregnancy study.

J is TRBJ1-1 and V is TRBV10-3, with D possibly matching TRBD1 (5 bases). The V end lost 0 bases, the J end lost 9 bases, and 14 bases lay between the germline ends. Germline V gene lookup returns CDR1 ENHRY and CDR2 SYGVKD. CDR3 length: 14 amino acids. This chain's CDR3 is CAISESGATKKAFF. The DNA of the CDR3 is TGTGCCATCAGTGAGTCAGGGGCCACAAAGAAAGCTTTCTTT.

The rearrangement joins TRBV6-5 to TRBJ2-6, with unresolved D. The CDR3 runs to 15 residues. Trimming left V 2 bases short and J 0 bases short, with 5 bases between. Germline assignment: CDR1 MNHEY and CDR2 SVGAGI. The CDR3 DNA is TGTGCCAGCAGTTACGTCAGCTCTGGGGCCAACGTCCTGACTTTC. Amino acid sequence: CASSYVSSGANVLTF.

The CDR3: CASSSGGDEQYF. For the CDR3, the DNA is TGTGCCAGCTCAAGCGGGGGGGACGAGCAGTACTTC. The gene calls are TRBV18 and TRBJ2-7; TRBD2 matches at 10 bases. Germline assignment: CDR1 KGHSH and CDR2 LQKENI. The CDR3 sequence is 12 residues long. After removal of 5 bases from V and 5 bases from J, the junction contained 0 bases not matched to a gene. Full variable domain (outside the CDR3, taken from reference TRBV18 and TRBJ2-7): NAGVMQNPRHLVRRRGQEARLRCSPMKGHSHVYWYRQLPEEGLKFMVYLQKENIIDESGMPKERFSAEFPKEGPSILRIQQVVRGDSAAYFCASSSGGDEQYFGPGTRLTVT.

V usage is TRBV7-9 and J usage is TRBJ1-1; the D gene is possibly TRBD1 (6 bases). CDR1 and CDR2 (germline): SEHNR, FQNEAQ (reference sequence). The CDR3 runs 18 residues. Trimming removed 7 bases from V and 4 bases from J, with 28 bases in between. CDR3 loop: CASTSPGYRVLLGTEAFF. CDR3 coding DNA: TGTGCCAGCACCTCCCCCGGGTACAGGGTACTGTTGGGCACTGAAGCTTTCTTT. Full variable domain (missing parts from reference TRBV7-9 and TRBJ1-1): DTGVSQNPRHKITKRGQNVTFRCDPISEHNRLYWYRQTLGQGPEFLTYFQNEAQLEKSRLLSDRFSAERPKGSFSTLEIQRTEQGDSAMYLCASTSPGYRVLLGTEAFFGQGTRLTVV.

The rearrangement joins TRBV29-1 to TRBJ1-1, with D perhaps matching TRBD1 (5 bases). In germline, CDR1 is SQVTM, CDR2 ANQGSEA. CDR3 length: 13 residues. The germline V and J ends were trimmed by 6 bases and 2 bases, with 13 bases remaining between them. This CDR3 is CSVGGTENTEAFF. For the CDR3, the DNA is TGCAGCGTGGGGGGGACGGAAAACACTGAAGCTTTCTTT.

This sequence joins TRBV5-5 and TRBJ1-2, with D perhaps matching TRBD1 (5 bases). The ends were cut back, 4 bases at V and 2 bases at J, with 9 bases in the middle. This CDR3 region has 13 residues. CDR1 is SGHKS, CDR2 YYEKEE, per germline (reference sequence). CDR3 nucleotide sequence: TGTGCCAGCAGCACGGACATAAACTATGGCTACACCTTC. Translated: CASSTDINYGYTF.

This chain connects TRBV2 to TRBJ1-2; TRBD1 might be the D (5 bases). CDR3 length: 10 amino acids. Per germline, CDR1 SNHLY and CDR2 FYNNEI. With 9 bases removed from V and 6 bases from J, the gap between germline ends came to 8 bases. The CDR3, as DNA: TGTGCCAGACAGGCGAATGGCTACACCTTC. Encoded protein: CARQANGYTF.

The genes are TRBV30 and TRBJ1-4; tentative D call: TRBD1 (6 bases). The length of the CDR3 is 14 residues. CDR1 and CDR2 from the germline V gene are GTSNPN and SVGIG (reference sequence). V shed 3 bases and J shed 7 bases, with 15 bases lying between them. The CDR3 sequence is CAWSIQGSGEKLFF. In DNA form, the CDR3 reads TGTGCCTGGAGCATACAGGGCTCGGGTGAAAAACTGTTTTTT.

CDR3 in amino acids: CASSEGPLELNEQFF. Written as DNA, the CDR3 is TGTGCCAGCAGTGAAGGACCGCTGGAGCTCAATGAGCAGTTCTTC. The chain couples TRBV2 to TRBJ2-1, with no clear D. Germline values: CDR1 SNHLY, CDR2 FYNNEI. CDR3 size: 15 residues. The ends were cut back, 1 base at V and 6 bases at J, with 13 bases in the middle. The entire variable domain, with the rest obtained from reference TRBV2 and TRBJ2-1, is as follows: EPEVTQTPSHQVTQMGQEVILRCVPISNHLYFYWYRQILGQKVEFLVSFYNNEISEKSEIFDDQFSVERPDGSNFTLKIRSTKLEDSAMYFCASSEGPLELNEQFFGPGTRLTVL.

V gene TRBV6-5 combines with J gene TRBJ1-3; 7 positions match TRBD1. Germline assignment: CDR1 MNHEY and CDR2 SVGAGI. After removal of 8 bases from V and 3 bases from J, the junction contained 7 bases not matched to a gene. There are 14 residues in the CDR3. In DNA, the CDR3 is TGTGCCAGCCGGGACAGCTGGGGTGGAAACACCATATATTTT. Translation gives CASRDSWGGNTIYF.

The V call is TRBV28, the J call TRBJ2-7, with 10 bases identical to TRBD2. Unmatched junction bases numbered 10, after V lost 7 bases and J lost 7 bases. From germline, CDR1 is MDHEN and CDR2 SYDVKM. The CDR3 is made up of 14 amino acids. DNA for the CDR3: TGTGCCAGCAACGTAGCGGGAGGAGTTTATGAGCAGTACTTC. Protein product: CASNVAGGVYEQYF.

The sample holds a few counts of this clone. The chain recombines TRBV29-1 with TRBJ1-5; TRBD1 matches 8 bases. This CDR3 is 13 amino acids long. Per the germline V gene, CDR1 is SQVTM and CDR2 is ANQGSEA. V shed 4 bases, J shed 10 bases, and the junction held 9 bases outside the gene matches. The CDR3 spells CSVVTQGGGPQHF. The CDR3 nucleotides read TGCAGCGTTGTAACACAGGGGGGAGGACCCCAGCATTTT. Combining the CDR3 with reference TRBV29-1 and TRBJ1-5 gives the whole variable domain SAVISQKPSRDICQRGTSLTIQCQVDSQVTMMFWYRQQPGQSLTLIATANQGSEATYESGFVIDKFPISRPNLTFSTLTVSNMSPEDSSIYLCSVVTQGGGPQHFGDGTRLSIL.

The CDR3: CASRTRGNTEAFF. Here the CDR3 DNA reads TGTGCCAGCAGGACCCGGGGGAACACTGAAGCTTTCTTT. The chain recombines TRBV28 with TRBJ1-1; D unresolved. The germline V and J ends were trimmed by 6 bases and 1 base, with 9 bases remaining between them. The CDR3 spans 13 residues. Germline CDR1 is MDHEN and CDR2 is SYDVKM. The variable domain in full, with the rest retrieved from reference TRBV28 and TRBJ1-1, is DVKVTQSSRYLVKRTGEKVFLECVQDMDHENMFWYRQDPGLGLRLIYFSYDVKMKEKGDIPEGYSVSREKKERFSLILESASTNQTSMYLCASRTRGNTEAFFGQGTRLTVV.

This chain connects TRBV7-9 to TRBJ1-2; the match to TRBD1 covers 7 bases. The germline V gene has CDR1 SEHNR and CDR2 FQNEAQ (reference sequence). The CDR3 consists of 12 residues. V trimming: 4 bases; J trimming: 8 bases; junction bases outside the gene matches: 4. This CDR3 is CASSSDREGYTF. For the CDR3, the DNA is TGTGCCAGCAGCTCAGACAGGGAGGGCTACACCTTC.

CDR3: CASNTRGLGTSEAFF. CDR3 DNA sequence: TGTGCCAGCAACACAAGAGGGTTGGGAACGTCTGAAGCTTTCTTT. The chain recombines TRBV6-1 with TRBJ1-1; D ambiguous. There are 15 residues in the CDR3. The V gene lost 7 bases and the J gene lost 6 bases, with 21 bases spanning the gap. Germline V gene lookup returns CDR1 MNHNS and CDR2 SASEGT.

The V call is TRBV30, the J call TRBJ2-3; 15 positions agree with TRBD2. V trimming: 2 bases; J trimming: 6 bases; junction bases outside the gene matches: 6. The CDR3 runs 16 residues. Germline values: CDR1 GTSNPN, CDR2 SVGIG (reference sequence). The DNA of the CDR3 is TGTGCCTGGAGTATTGGACTAGCGGGGGGGCATGATACGCAGTATTTT. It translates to CAWSIGLAGGHDTQYF.

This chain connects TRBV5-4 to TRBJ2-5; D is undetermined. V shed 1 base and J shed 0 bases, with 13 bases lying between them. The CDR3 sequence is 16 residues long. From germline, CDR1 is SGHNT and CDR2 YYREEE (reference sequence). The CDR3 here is CASSLKVLTDQETQYF. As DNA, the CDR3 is TGTGCCAGCAGCTTGAAAGTTTTAACGGACCAAGAGACCCAGTACTTC. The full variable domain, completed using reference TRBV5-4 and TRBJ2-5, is ETGVTQSPTHLIKTRGQQVTLRCSSQSGHNTVSWYQQALGQGPQFIFQYYREEENGRGNFPPRFSGLQFPNYSSELNVNALELDDSALYLCASSLKVLTDQETQYFGPGTRLLVL.

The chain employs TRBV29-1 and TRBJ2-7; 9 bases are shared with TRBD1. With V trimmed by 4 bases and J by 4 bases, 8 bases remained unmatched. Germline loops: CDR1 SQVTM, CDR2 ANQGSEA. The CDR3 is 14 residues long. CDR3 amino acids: CSVAPGQGQYEQYF. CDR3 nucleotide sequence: TGCAGCGTTGCTCCGGGACAGGGACAATACGAGCAGTACTTC.

CDR3 loop: CASSLAAGGGGTQYF. DNA of the CDR3: TGTGCCAGCAGTCTCGCAGCGGGAGGAGGGGGGACGCAGTATTTT. The rearrangement links TRBV27 to TRBJ2-3; 9 bases are shared with TRBD2. After removal of 5 bases from V and 9 bases from J, the junction contained 12 bases not matched to a gene. The V gene's germline CDR1 is MNHEY and CDR2 SMNVEV (reference sequence). This CDR3 spans 15 amino acids.

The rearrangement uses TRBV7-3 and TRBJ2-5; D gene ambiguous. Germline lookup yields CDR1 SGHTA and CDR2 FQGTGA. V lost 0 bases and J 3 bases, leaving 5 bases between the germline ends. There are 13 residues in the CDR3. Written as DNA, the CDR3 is TGTGCCAGCAGCTTAACTCCTGAAGAGACCCAGTACTTC. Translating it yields CASSLTPEETQYF.

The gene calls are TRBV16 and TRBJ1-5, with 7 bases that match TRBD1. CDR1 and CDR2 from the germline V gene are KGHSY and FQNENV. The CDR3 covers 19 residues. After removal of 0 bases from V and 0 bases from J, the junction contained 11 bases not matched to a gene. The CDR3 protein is CASSQSDRSTFYSNQPQHF. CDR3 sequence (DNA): TGTGCCAGCAGCCAATCGGACAGGTCTACCTTTTATAGCAATCAGCCCCAGCATTTT.